A selection of T cell receptor beta chains follows, all from one sample in a study of blood T cell repertoires in COVID-19. The data were produced by immunoSEQ multiplex PCR, yet TCRdb's version contains in-frame clones alone and is incomplete. Here the sample spans approximately 120,000 clones, less than 90% being singletons. The sequencing sample was made of peripheral blood. These TCRs come from a man at least 80 years old with active or convalescent COVID-19. Each CDR3 is given with its conserved first and last residue. D genes are given only for firm matches. Rows may omit the clone size; those that give it use once, few, many or a size class.

CDR3 length: 16; V gene: TRBV15; clone size: few; D gene: TRBD2; J gene: TRBJ2-7; CDR3 DNA: TGTGCCACCAGCCCTGCGGCTAGCGGGCTCTCCTACGAGCAGTACTTC; CDR3 protein: CATSPAASGLSYEQYF
CDR3 length: 17; V gene: TRBV3-1/TRBV3-2; clone size: -; D gene: TRBD1; J gene: TRBJ1-5; CDR3 DNA: TGTGCCAGCAGCCAACCGGTGGACAGGGTTGGCAATCAGCCCCAGCATTTT; CDR3 protein: CASSQPVDRVGNQPQHF
CDR3 length: 12; V gene: TRBV30; clone size: -; D gene: TRBD2; J gene: TRBJ2-5; CDR3 DNA: TGTGCCTGGGAGCGGGAGTGGGAGACCCAGTACTTC; CDR3 protein: CAWEREWETQYF
CDR3 length: 19; V gene: TRBV7-9; clone size: -; D gene: TRBD2; J gene: TRBJ2-3; CDR3 DNA: TGTGCCAGCAGCTTAGTATTGAGGCTAGCGGGGGGAACCACAGATACGCAGTATTTT; CDR3 protein: CASSLVLRLAGGTTDTQYF
CDR3 length: 15; V gene: TRBV21-1; clone size: -; D gene: -; J gene: TRBJ2-7; CDR3 DNA: TGTGCCAGCAGCAAGCGGGGGATAGGAGCTTGCGAGCAGTACTTC; CDR3 protein: CASSKRGIGACEQYF
CDR3 length: 14; V gene: TRBV18; clone size: -; D gene: -; J gene: TRBJ2-7; CDR3 DNA: TGTGCCAGCTCACCACCGTCACAGAACTACGAGCAGTACTTC; CDR3 protein: CASSPPSQNYEQYF
CDR3 length: 15; V gene: TRBV4-1; clone size: -; D gene: -; J gene: TRBJ2-7; CDR3 DNA: TGCGCCAGCAGCCGACTCACAGGTTCCATCTACGAGCAGTACTTC; CDR3 protein: CASSRLTGSIYEQYF
CDR3 length: 16; V gene: TRBV6-7; clone size: -; D gene: TRBD2; J gene: TRBJ2-1; CDR3 DNA: TGTGCCAGCAGTTACCCAAAGCGGGAGCCGTACAATGAGCAGTTCTTC; CDR3 protein: CASSYPKREPYNEQFF
CDR3 length: 12; V gene: TRBV6-1; clone size: -; D gene: -; J gene: TRBJ1-2; CDR3 DNA: TGTGCCAGCAGTGAAGGTCTCTATGGCTACACCTTC; CDR3 protein: CASSEGLYGYTF
CDR3 length: 15; V gene: TRBV2; clone size: -; D gene: -; J gene: TRBJ1-3; CDR3 DNA: TGTGCCAGCAGTGAATGGCCGTCCCCTGGAAACACCATATATTTT; CDR3 protein: CASSEWPSPGNTIYF
CDR3 length: 15; V gene: TRBV18; clone size: -; D gene: TRBD2; J gene: TRBJ2-5; CDR3 DNA: TGTGCCAGCTCACCGCCCAGCGGGGGTCAAGAGACCCAGTACTTC; CDR3 protein: CASSPPSGGQETQYF
CDR3 length: 17; V gene: TRBV4-1; clone size: -; D gene: -; J gene: TRBJ1-2; CDR3 DNA: TGCGCCAGCAGCCAAGATGACCGTTGGGCAGGACTCTATGGCTACACCTTC; CDR3 protein: CASSQDDRWAGLYGYTF
CDR3 length: 14; V gene: TRBV7-2; clone size: -; D gene: -; J gene: TRBJ2-3; CDR3 DNA: TGTGCCAGCAGCTTCGGGACTAGCACAGATACGCAGTATTTT; CDR3 protein: CASSFGTSTDTQYF
CDR3 length: 18; V gene: TRBV3-1/TRBV3-2; clone size: once; D gene: -; J gene: TRBJ2-3; CDR3 DNA: TGTGCCAGCAGCCAAGACTTTAACCCCGCTATCTACACAGATACGCAGTATTTT; CDR3 protein: CASSQDFNPAIYTDTQYF
CDR3 length: 15; V gene: TRBV7-9; clone size: -; D gene: TRBD1; J gene: TRBJ1-4; CDR3 DNA: TGTGCCAGCAGCTTAGGGGACAGGGGAGGGGAAAAACTGTTTTTT; CDR3 protein: CASSLGDRGGEKLFF
CDR3 length: 16; V gene: TRBV7-2; clone size: -; D gene: TRBD2; J gene: TRBJ2-7; CDR3 DNA: TGTGCCAGCAGCTTATTTGGGGGGGAGATCTCCTACGAGCAGTACTTC; CDR3 protein: CASSLFGGEISYEQYF
CDR3 length: 13; V gene: TRBV13; clone size: -; D gene: -; J gene: TRBJ2-1; CDR3 DNA: TGTGCCAGCAGCTTACCGGGAGTAGATGAGCAGTTCTTC; CDR3 protein: CASSLPGVDEQFF
CDR3 length: 14; V gene: TRBV5-5; clone size: -; D gene: TRBD1; J gene: TRBJ1-2; CDR3 DNA: TGTGCCAGCAGCTGGGAACAGGGGGCCTATGGCTACACCTTC; CDR3 protein: CASSWEQGAYGYTF
CDR3 length: 16; V gene: TRBV7-3; clone size: few; D gene: TRBD2; J gene: TRBJ2-3; CDR3 DNA: TGTGCCAGCAGCCTAGGACTAGCGGGGACCTCAGATACGCAGTATTTT; CDR3 protein: CASSLGLAGTSDTQYF
CDR3 length: 12; V gene: TRBV19; clone size: -; D gene: -; J gene: TRBJ2-3; CDR3 DNA: TGTGCCAGTAGTACGGCGACTCCCCGCCTATATTTT; CDR3 protein: CASSTATPRLYF
CDR3 length: 15; V gene: TRBV10-3; clone size: -; D gene: -; J gene: TRBJ2-2; CDR3 DNA: TGTGCCATCAATTCGGTCGGCGGGAATACCGGGGAGCTGTTTTTT; CDR3 protein: CAINSVGGNTGELFF
CDR3 length: 15; V gene: TRBV6-6; clone size: once; D gene: TRBD1; J gene: TRBJ1-6; CDR3 DNA: TGTGCCAGCAGTTACTTGGACAGGGGGAATCCACCCCTCCACTTT; CDR3 protein: CASSYLDRGNPPLHF
CDR3 length: 15; V gene: TRBV2; clone size: -; D gene: -; J gene: TRBJ1-1; CDR3 DNA: TGTGCCAGCAGTTCCGTCGGGAATGCCCTGACTGAAGCTTTCTTT; CDR3 protein: CASSSVGNALTEAFF